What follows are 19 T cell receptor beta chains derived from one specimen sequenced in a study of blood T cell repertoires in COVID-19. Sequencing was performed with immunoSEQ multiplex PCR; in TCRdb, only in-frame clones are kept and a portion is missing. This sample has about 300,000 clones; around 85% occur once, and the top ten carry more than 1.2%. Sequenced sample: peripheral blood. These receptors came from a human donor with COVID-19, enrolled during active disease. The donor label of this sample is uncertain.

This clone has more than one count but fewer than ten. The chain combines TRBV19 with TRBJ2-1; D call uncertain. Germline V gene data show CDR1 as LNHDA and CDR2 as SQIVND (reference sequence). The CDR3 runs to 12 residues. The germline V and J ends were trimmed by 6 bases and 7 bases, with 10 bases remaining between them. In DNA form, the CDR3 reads TGTGCCAGTAGGTACAGACCTAATGAGCAGTTCTTC. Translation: CASRYRPNEQFF.

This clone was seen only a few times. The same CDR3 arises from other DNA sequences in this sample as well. The CDR3 loop is CASSLGQGPYNEQFF. The CDR3 nucleotides are TGCGCCAGCAGCTTGGGACAGGGCCCCTACAATGAGCAGTTCTTC. V and J are TRBV5-1 and TRBJ2-1; 7 nucleotides line up with TRBD1. The CDR3 extends over 15 amino acids. Losses at the gene ends were 0 bases for V and 2 bases for J; bases not matched to a gene: 2. The germline gives CDR1 SGHRS, CDR2 YFSETQ.

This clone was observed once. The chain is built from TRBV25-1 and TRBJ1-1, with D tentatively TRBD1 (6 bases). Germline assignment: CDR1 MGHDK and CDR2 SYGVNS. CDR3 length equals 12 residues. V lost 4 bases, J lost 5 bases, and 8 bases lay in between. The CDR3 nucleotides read TGTGCCAGCAGTGCTGGACAGACTGAAGCTTTCTTT. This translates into CASSAGQTEAFF.

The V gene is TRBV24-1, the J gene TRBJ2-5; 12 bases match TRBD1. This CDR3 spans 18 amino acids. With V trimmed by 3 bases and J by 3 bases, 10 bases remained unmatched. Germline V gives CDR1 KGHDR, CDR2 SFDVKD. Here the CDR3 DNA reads TGTGCCACCAGTGATACCGGGACAGGGGGCGATTGGGAAGAGACCCAGTACTTC. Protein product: CATSDTGTGGDWEETQYF.

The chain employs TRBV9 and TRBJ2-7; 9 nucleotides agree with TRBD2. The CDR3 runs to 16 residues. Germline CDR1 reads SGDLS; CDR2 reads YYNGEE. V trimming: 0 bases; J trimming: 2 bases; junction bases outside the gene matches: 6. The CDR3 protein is CASSVGSSGDPYEQYF. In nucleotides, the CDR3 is TGTGCCAGCAGCGTAGGTTCTAGCGGGGACCCCTACGAGCAGTACTTC.

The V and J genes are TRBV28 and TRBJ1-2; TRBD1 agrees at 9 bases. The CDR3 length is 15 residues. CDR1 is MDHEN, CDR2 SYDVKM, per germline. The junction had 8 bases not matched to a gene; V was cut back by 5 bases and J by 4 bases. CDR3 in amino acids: CASSPETGGAYGYTF. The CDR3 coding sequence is TGTGCCAGCAGTCCAGAAACAGGGGGCGCCTATGGCTACACCTTC.

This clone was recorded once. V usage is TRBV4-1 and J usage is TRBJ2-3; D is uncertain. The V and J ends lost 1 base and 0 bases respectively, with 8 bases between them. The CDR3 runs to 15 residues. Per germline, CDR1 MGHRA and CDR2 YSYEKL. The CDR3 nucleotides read TGCGCCAGCAGCCAAGGCACTTTTAGCACAGATACGCAGTATTTT. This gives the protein CASSQGTFSTDTQYF.

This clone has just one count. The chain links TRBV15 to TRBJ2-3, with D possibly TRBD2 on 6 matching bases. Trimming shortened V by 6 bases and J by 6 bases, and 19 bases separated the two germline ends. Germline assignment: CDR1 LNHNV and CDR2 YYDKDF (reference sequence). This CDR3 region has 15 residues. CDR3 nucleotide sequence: TGTGCCACCAGGTGGGACTTTGAGGGGTCGGATACGCAGTATTTT. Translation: CATRWDFEGSDTQYF.

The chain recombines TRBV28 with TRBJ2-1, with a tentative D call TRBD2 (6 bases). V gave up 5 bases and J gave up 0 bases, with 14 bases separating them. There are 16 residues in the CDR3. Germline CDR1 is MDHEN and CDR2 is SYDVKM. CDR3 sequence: CASSRSSEGSYNEQFF. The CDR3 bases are TGTGCCAGCAGTCGTTCTAGCGAGGGCTCCTACAATGAGCAGTTCTTC.

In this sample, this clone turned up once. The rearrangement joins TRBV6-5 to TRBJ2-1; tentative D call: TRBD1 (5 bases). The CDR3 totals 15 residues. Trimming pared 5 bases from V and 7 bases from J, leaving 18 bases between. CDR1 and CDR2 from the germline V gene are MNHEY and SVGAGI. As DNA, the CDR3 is TGTGCCAGCAGTACGACAGCGCACCCCAGGAATGAGCAGTTCTTC. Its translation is CASSTTAHPRNEQFF.

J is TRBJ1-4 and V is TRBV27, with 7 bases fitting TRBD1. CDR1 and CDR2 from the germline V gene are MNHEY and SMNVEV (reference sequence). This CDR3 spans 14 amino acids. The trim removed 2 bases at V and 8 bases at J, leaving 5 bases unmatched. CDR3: CASSLRRTGEKLFF. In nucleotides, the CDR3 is TGTGCCAGCAGTTTACGCCGGACAGGCGAAAAACTGTTTTTT.

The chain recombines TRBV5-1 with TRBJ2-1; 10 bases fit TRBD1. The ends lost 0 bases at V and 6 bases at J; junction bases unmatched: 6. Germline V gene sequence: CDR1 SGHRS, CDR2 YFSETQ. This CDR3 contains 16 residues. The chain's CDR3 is CASSLVGTGEFNEQFF. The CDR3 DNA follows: TGCGCCAGCAGCTTGGTGGGGACAGGGGAATTCAATGAGCAGTTCTTC.

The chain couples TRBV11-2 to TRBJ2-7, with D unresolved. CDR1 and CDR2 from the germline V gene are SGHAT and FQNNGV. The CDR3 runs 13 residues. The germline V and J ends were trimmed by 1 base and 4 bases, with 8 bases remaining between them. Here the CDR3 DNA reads TGTGCCAGCAGCTTAGTCCCAGGATACGAGCAGTACTTC. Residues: CASSLVPGYEQYF.

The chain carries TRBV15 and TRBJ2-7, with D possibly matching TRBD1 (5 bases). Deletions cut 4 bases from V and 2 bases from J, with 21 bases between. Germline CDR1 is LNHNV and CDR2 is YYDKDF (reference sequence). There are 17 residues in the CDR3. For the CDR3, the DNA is TGTGCCACCAGCACCTCCTTCCCAGGGAAGACGGCCTACGAGCAGTACTTC. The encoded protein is CATSTSFPGKTAYEQYF.

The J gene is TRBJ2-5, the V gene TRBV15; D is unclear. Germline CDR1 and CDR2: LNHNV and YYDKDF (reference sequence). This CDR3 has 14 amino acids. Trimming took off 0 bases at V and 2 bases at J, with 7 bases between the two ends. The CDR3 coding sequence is TGTGCCACCAGCAGAGACCGTCCTCAAGAGACCCAGTACTTC. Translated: CATSRDRPQETQYF.

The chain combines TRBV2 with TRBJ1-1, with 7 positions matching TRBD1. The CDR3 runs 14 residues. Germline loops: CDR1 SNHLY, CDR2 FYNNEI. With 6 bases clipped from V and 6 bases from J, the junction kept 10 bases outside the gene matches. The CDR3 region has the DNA TGTGCCAGCAGCCTGACAGGGTTCGGCCCTGAAGCTTTCTTT. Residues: CASSLTGFGPEAFF. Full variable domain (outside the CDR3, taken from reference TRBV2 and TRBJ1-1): EPEVTQTPSHQVTQMGQEVILRCVPISNHLYFYWYRQILGQKVEFLVSFYNNEISEKSEIFDDQFSVERPDGSNFTLKIRSTKLEDSAMYFCASSLTGFGPEAFFGQGTRLTVV.

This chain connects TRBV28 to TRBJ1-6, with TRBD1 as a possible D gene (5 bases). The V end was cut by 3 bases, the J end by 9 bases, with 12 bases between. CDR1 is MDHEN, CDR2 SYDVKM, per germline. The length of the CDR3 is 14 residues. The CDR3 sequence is CASSFGGMGSPLHF. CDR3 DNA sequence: TGTGCCAGCAGTTTCGGGGGTATGGGTTCACCCCTCCACTTT.

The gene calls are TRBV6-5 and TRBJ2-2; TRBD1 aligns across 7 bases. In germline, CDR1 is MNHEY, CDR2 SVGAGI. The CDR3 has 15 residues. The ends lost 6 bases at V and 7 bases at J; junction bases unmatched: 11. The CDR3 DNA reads TGTGCCAGCAGCAAAATCACAGGGGTGAGCGGGGAGCTGTTTTTT. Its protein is CASSKITGVSGELFF.

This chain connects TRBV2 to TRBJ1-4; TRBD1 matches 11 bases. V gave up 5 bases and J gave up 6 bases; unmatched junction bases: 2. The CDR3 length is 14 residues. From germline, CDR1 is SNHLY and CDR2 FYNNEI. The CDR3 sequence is CASSWTGGYEKLFF. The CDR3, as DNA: TGTGCCAGCAGTTGGACAGGGGGCTATGAAAAACTGTTTTTT.